Included here is one TCR beta chain sequence, with context. This entry is derived from a study of blood T cells in healthy people across ages. Sample-barcoded 5' priming and a J-beta primer mix drove a second PCR of roughly 6 to 12 cycles. TCRdb used MiXCR to reprocess the 5' RACE reads, holding one entry per CDR3 protein. This table has about a million distinct CDR3 sequences, just over 50% appearing once. CDR1 and CDR2 (germline): LGHDT, YNNKEL (reference sequence). This CDR3 spans 15 amino acids. Trimming stripped 0 bases from V and 1 base from J, with 10 bases between. The sample was blood. The clonotype comes from a woman aged 60-70 years in good health. The chain is built from TRBV3-1 and TRBJ2-7, with D perhaps matching TRBD1 (6 bases). The CDR3 sequence is CASSQDRGVSYEQYF. Written as DNA, the CDR3 is TGTGCCAGCAGCCAAGACAGGGGAGTGTCCTACGAGCAGTACTTC.